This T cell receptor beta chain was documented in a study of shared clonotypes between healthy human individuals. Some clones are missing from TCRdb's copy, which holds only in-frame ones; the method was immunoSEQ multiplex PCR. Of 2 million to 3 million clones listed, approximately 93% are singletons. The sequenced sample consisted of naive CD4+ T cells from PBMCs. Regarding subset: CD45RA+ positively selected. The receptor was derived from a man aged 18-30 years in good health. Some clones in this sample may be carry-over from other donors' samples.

The chain's CDR3 is CASSPVGGPSTDTQYF. CDR3 in DNA: TGTGCCAGCAGTCCAGTCGGGGGGCCTAGCACAGATACGCAGTATTTT. The rearrangement links TRBV5-5 to TRBJ2-3; perhaps TRBD2 as D (7 bases). V was cut by 5 bases and J by 0 bases, with 16 bases left in between. Germline assignment: CDR1 SGHKS and CDR2 YYEKEE (reference sequence). The CDR3 is 16 amino acids.